This T cell receptor (beta chain) is drawn from a study of naive and memory T cell subsets. V lost 1 base and J 6 bases, leaving 16 bases between the germline ends. Per the germline V gene, CDR1 is LGHDT and CDR2 is YNNKEL (reference sequence). The CDR3 has 15 residues. Concerning this clonotype itself: Its cognate antigen is unknown.

Two oligonucleotides, mixed equimolar, formed the beta constant-region primer covering TRBC1 and TRBC2. Ligated cDNA was amplified by four rounds of PCR with nested alpha and beta constant-region primers and SP2. MiXCR was run by TCRdb on the UMI-ligation and nested PCR reads, yielding one entry per CDR3 protein. The table has around 110,000 distinct CDR3 sequences, just over 35% seen once. Study findings and constraints: Naive and memory repertoire findings lacked a ground truth for validation.

Sequencing input: central memory CD4+ T cells from blood. The receptor was isolated from a human donor in good health. V and J are TRBV3-1 and TRBJ2-7, with D possibly being TRBD2 (7 bases). The CDR3 DNA follows: TGTGCCAGCAGCCAAGGTCGGGGGGCCCTCGCCGAGCAGTACTTC. Amino acid sequence: CASSQGRGALAEQYF.